The 32 T cell receptor beta chains listed next were all sequenced from one sample in a study of cytomegalovirus exposure and HLA in healthy donors. The PCR had 60 Vbeta and 13 Jbeta primers. Data came from immunoSEQ multiplex PCR; TCRdb stores just in-frame clones and leaves some out. The repertoire consists of roughly 99,000 clones, with roughly 80% occurring once and the leading ten covering about 2.2%. Source material: PBMCs. The origin of the receptors is a man aged 30 to 39 in good health and CMV-seronegative.

The V and J genes are TRBV5-1 and TRBJ1-2; TRBD1 might be the D (6 bases). Germline loops: CDR1 SGHRS, CDR2 YFSETQ. The V end was cut by 4 bases, the J end by 4 bases, with 17 bases between. The CDR3 has 15 amino acids. CDR3 sequence reads: CASSPSQDRFYGYTF. In nucleotides, the CDR3 is TGCGCCAGCAGCCCCTCCCAGGACAGATTCTATGGCTACACCTTC.

This clone was found a few times. The rearrangement links TRBV9 to TRBJ1-1, with 9 bases lining up with TRBD1. Trimming at V came to 0 bases and at J to 7 bases, leaving 4 bases not matched to a gene. The CDR3 spans 14 residues. Germline-derived CDR1 and CDR2 are SGDLS and YYNGEE. CDR3 sequence: CASSVEDRGSEAFF. For the CDR3, the DNA is TGTGCCAGCAGCGTAGAGGACAGGGGAAGTGAAGCTTTCTTT. Using reference TRBV9 and TRBJ1-1 for the parts outside the CDR3, the full variable domain is DSGVTQTPKHLITATGQRVTLRCSPRSGDLSVYWYQQSLDQGLQFLIQYYNGEERAKGNILERFSAQQFPDLHSELNLSSLELGDSALYFCASSVEDRGSEAFFGQGTRLTVV.

This clone showed up just a few times. This chain uses TRBV2 with TRBJ1-5; D not certain. In germline, CDR1 is SNHLY, CDR2 FYNNEI. V lost 1 base, J lost 4 bases, and 8 bases lay in between. The CDR3 is made up of 14 amino acids. As DNA, the CDR3 is TGTGCCAGCAGTGAAGGGGAGCCGAATCAGCCCCAGCATTTT. Residues: CASSEGEPNQPQHF.

This clone was seen once. V and J are TRBV19 and TRBJ2-1; 9 bases map to TRBD2. Germline CDR1 and CDR2: LNHDA and SQIVND (reference sequence). Trimming took 8 bases from V and 9 from J; bases not matched to a gene: 8. This CDR3 region has 13 residues. CDR3 in DNA: TGTGCCAGTTCGACTAGCGGAAGAGGTGAGCAGTTCTTC. It yields the protein CASSTSGRGEQFF.

The V gene is TRBV27, the J gene TRBJ1-1; 8 bases line up with TRBD1. The CDR3 loop spans 13 amino acids. V was clipped by 5 bases and J by 5 bases; unmatched bases: 4. CDR1 is MNHEY and CDR2 is SMNVEV in the germline V gene (reference sequence). CDR3 DNA sequence: TGTGCCAGCAGTCCGAGGACAGGGACTGAAGCTTTCTTT. The encoded protein is CASSPRTGTEAFF.

This clone turned up a few times. The V gene is TRBV6-5, the J gene TRBJ2-1, with 9 bases matching TRBD2. The CDR3 runs 11 residues. Germline V gene data show CDR1 as MNHEY and CDR2 as SVGAGI. V lost 4 bases, J lost 16 bases, and 5 bases stayed unmatched. This chain's CDR3 is CASSSGTSYFF. CDR3 in DNA: TGTGCCAGCAGTTCCGGGACTAGCTATTTCTTC.

The V and J genes are TRBV14 and TRBJ2-1; TRBD2 matches at 10 bases. There are 17 residues in the CDR3. Germline CDR1 and CDR2: SGHDN and FVKESK. V shed 1 base and J 4 bases; nucleotides not matched to a gene: 7. For the CDR3, the DNA is TGTGCCAGCAGCCAAGTCGGGATAGCGGGGGGTTACAATGAGCAGTTCTTC. It codes for CASSQVGIAGGYNEQFF. Looking up the rest from reference TRBV14 and TRBJ2-1 gives the full variable domain: EAGVTQFPSHSVIEKGQTVTLRCDPISGHDNLYWYRRVMGKEIKFLLHFVKESKQDESGMPNNRFLAERTGGTYSTLKVQPAELEDSGVYFCASSQVGIAGGYNEQFFGPGTRLTVL.

The chain combines TRBV4-2 with TRBJ2-5; the match to TRBD2 covers 8 bases. J was trimmed by 5 bases and V by 2 bases; bases with no gene match: 13. The CDR3 sequence is 17 residues long. Germline CDR1 LGHNA, CDR2 YNFKEQ. CDR3 residues: CASSQPSGPGHGETQYF. CDR3 nucleotide sequence: TGTGCCAGCAGCCAACCTAGCGGGCCCGGGCATGGTGAGACCCAGTACTTC.

A few counts support this clone. The genes are TRBV25-1 and TRBJ2-2; 7 nucleotides match TRBD1. After removal of 3 bases from V and 2 bases from J, the junction contained 9 bases not matched to a gene. Germline CDR1 MGHDK, CDR2 SYGVNS. The CDR3 covers 17 residues. CDR3 in amino acids: CASSDRPGTANTGELFF. In nucleotides, the CDR3 is TGTGCCAGCAGTGATCGACCCGGGACAGCCAACACCGGGGAGCTGTTTTTT.

This clone has more than one count but fewer than ten. This chain links TRBV18 with TRBJ1-1; a possible D gene is TRBD1 (5 bases). This CDR3 region has 14 residues. Per the germline V gene, CDR1 is KGHSH and CDR2 is LQKENI. V was pared by 3 bases and J by 9 bases, with 17 bases between. CDR3: CASSPPGDGRKAFF. Here the CDR3 DNA reads TGTGCCAGCTCACCTCCGGGGGACGGACGGAAAGCTTTCTTT.

The chain carries TRBV10-1 and TRBJ2-1, with TRBD1 matching 8 bases. The CDR3 loop spans 19 amino acids. J gave up 2 bases and V 3 bases, and 15 bases lay outside the gene matches. From germline, CDR1 is WNHNN and CDR2 SYGVQD (reference sequence). CDR3 DNA sequence: TGCGCCAGCAGTGACGGAGGGGGGACAGGCAAGGCGGCCTACAATGAGCAGTTCTTC. It encodes CASSDGGGTGKAAYNEQFF.

The chain couples TRBV7-3 to TRBJ2-5, with D maybe TRBD2 (5 bases). This CDR3 has 15 residues. CDR1 and CDR2 (germline): SGHTA, FQGTGA. Trimming cost V 5 bases and J 2 bases, with 15 bases left between them. The DNA of the CDR3 is TGTGCCAGCAGCCTCAACACCGGGGTTCAAGAGACCCAGTACTTC. Encoded protein: CASSLNTGVQETQYF. The complete variable domain, with remaining parts taken from reference TRBV7-3 and TRBJ2-5, reads GAGVSQTPSNKVTEKGKYVELRCDPISGHTALYWYRQSLGQGPEFLIYFQGTGAADDSGLPNDRFFAVRPEGSVSTLKIQRTERGDSAVYLCASSLNTGVQETQYFGPGTRLLVL.

The chain is built from TRBV19 and TRBJ1-5; 9 positions agree with TRBD1. CDR3 length equals 16 residues. Losses at the gene ends were 7 bases for V and 0 bases for J; bases not matched to a gene: 7. The germline V gene encodes CDR1 LNHDA and CDR2 SQIVND (reference sequence). CDR3 DNA: TGTGCCAGTACCAGGACAGGGGACTATAGCAATCAGCCCCAGCATTTT. It is translated as CASTRTGDYSNQPQHF.

As regards this clone: Other DNA sequences in this sample translate to the same CDR3. The genes are TRBV27 and TRBJ1-2, with unresolved D. The CDR3 has 13 residues. V was clipped by 2 bases and J by 0 bases, with 4 bases between them. CDR1 and CDR2 (germline): MNHEY, SMNVEV (reference sequence). The CDR3 bases are TGTGCCAGCAGTTTAACAGCTAACTATGGCTACACCTTC. Translated, it gives CASSLTANYGYTF.

This clone has only one observation. The chain couples TRBV19 to TRBJ1-1; D is ambiguous. This CDR3 has 15 amino acids. V lost 5 bases to trimming and J lost 2 bases, with 15 bases between them. Germline V gene data show CDR1 as LNHDA and CDR2 as SQIVND (reference sequence). The CDR3 DNA reads TGTGCCAGTAGTCCCCTTTTTAGCGCAAACACTGAAGCTTTCTTT. This sequence encodes CASSPLFSANTEAFF.

The J gene is TRBJ2-1, the V gene TRBV5-6, with 9 positions matching TRBD2. Germline lookup yields CDR1 SGHDT and CDR2 YYEEEE. Trimming cost V 0 bases and J 3 bases; bases outside gene matches: 4. The CDR3 totals 16 residues. CDR3 residues: CASSLGGTSIYNEQFF. CDR3 sequence (DNA): TGTGCCAGCAGCTTGGGGGGGACTAGCATCTACAATGAGCAGTTCTTC.

The chain employs TRBV7-2 and TRBJ2-1, with TRBD1 matching over 9 bases. The CDR3 spans 15 residues. The ends lost 3 bases at V and 2 bases at J; junction bases unmatched: 2. Per the germline V gene, CDR1 is SGHTA and CDR2 is FQGNSA. The chain's CDR3 is CASSFDRGAYNEQFF. The CDR3 DNA sequence: TGTGCCAGCAGCTTCGACAGGGGGGCCTACAATGAGCAGTTCTTC.

The V call is TRBV6-5, the J call TRBJ1-1; unclear D gene. The CDR3 contains 13 residues. Trimming pared 6 bases from V and 8 bases from J, leaving 16 bases between. Germline CDR1 MNHEY, CDR2 SVGAGI. This CDR3 is CASSLRHGLEAFF. The CDR3 DNA is TGTGCCAGCAGCCTTCGACACGGTTTAGAAGCTTTCTTT.

The chain employs TRBV7-2 and TRBJ1-5, with TRBD1 as a possible D gene (6 bases). CDR1 is SGHTA, CDR2 FQGNSA, per germline. The V and J ends lost 3 bases and 0 bases respectively, with 9 bases between them. The CDR3 is 15 residues long. The CDR3 region is CASSFVDSSNQPQHF. The DNA of the CDR3 is TGTGCCAGCAGCTTCGTGGACAGTAGCAATCAGCCCCAGCATTTT. The full variable domain, in which reference TRBV7-2 and TRBJ1-5 provide the parts outside the CDR3, is GAGVSQSPSNKVTEKGKDVELRCDPISGHTALYWYRQSLGQGLEFLIYFQGNSAPDKSGLPSDRFSAERTGGSVSTLTIQRTQQEDSAVYLCASSFVDSSNQPQHFGDGTRLSIL.

This clone showed up just once. V gene TRBV19 combines with J gene TRBJ1-1, with TRBD1 as a possible D gene (5 bases). This CDR3 has 13 amino acids. Trimming took off 6 bases at V and 4 bases at J, with 12 bases between the two ends. CDR1 and CDR2 from the germline V gene are LNHDA and SQIVND (reference sequence). The CDR3 DNA follows: TGTGCCAGTAGCCCAGACAGTATCACTGAAGCTTTCTTT. Its protein product is CASSPDSITEAFF.

The table lists this clone with a few counts. The J gene is TRBJ1-5, the V gene TRBV6-5; TRBD1 might be the D (6 bases). The ends were cut back, 6 bases at V and 3 bases at J, with 12 bases in the middle. CDR1 MNHEY and CDR2 SVGAGI come from the germline V gene. This CDR3 spans 14 amino acids. CDR3: CASRPDRYNQPQHF. In DNA form, the CDR3 reads TGTGCCAGCAGACCGGACAGATACAATCAGCCCCAGCATTTT.

The gene calls are TRBV25-1 and TRBJ2-2; D uncertain. Trimming took off 3 bases at V and 2 bases at J, with 4 bases between the two ends. The germline V gene encodes CDR1 MGHDK and CDR2 SYGVNS. The CDR3 has 13 residues. The CDR3 DNA is TGTGCCAGCAGTGATCCAAACACCGGGGAGCTGTTTTTT. The encoded protein is CASSDPNTGELFF.

This chain uses TRBV11-2 with TRBJ2-3; TRBD1 matches at 8 bases. The CDR3 sequence is 16 residues long. Germline V gene sequence: CDR1 SGHAT, CDR2 FQNNGV. V was pared by 5 bases and J by 1 base, with 8 bases of the junction left unmatched. The CDR3 nucleotides read TGTGCCAGCAGCCCTACGATACAGGGGGGCACAGATACGCAGTATTTT. It translates to CASSPTIQGGTDTQYF.

This clone was seen once. The CDR3 nucleotides are TGTGCCAGCAGGGAAGGGGGTCTGAACACTGAAGCTTTCTTT. Amino acid sequence: CASREGGLNTEAFF. This chain connects TRBV7-9 to TRBJ1-1; D may be TRBD1 (6 bases). Trimming stripped 6 bases from V and 0 bases from J, with 11 bases between. The CDR3 spans 14 residues. The germline V gene encodes CDR1 SEHNR and CDR2 FQNEAQ (reference sequence).

This rearrangement joins TRBV4-1 to TRBJ2-2; TRBD2 matches at 8 bases. The V gene end was trimmed by 5 bases and the J gene end by 3 bases; junction bases not matched to a gene: 17. This CDR3 has 19 residues. Per germline, CDR1 MGHRA and CDR2 YSYEKL. CDR3 DNA sequence: TGCGCCAGCAGCTTAGGGGGGGGGCGCTTCGGGAGGGACACCGGGGAGCTGTTTTTT. Translated: CASSLGGGRFGRDTGELFF.

This clone has just a few counts. V and J are TRBV6-1 and TRBJ1-2; D is possibly TRBD1 (6 bases). The germline V gene has CDR1 MNHNS and CDR2 SASEGT. This CDR3 spans 13 amino acids. V lost 1 base and J 8 bases, leaving 11 bases between the germline ends. The CDR3 sequence is CASSEGGHLGYTF. CDR3 nucleotide sequence: TGTGCCAGCAGTGAAGGGGGGCACTTGGGCTACACCTTC.

A word on this clone: The sample holds other DNA sequences that translate to the same CDR3. The rearrangement links TRBV4-1 to TRBJ1-2; D might be TRBD1 (5 bases). V lost 2 bases and J lost 5, with 9 bases in between. The germline V gene has CDR1 MGHRA and CDR2 YSYEKL. The CDR3 is made up of 13 amino acids. CDR3: CASSQQGTYGYTF. CDR3 sequence (DNA): TGCGCCAGCAGCCAACAGGGAACATATGGCTACACCTTC.

V gene TRBV25-1 combines with J gene TRBJ1-6; D perhaps matches TRBD1 (6 bases). V was clipped by 3 bases and J by 7 bases, with 16 bases between them. This CDR3 has 16 amino acids. In germline, CDR1 is MGHDK, CDR2 SYGVNS. DNA for the CDR3: TGTGCCAGCAGTGAGAGGGGGGGGGTAAAAAATTCACCCCTCCACTTT. It codes for CASSERGGVKNSPLHF.

The chain recombines TRBV4-2 with TRBJ2-7, with 7 bases matching TRBD1. V lost 4 bases and J lost 1; bases outside the gene matches: 7. The germline V gene encodes CDR1 LGHNA and CDR2 YNFKEQ. This CDR3 region has 15 residues. The CDR3 region is CASSPPRTGSYEQYF. The CDR3 region has the DNA TGTGCCAGCAGCCCACCTAGGACAGGTTCCTACGAGCAGTACTTC.

The J gene is TRBJ2-3, the V gene TRBV29-1; TRBD1 matches 8 bases. Losses at the gene ends were 8 bases for V and 6 bases for J; bases not matched to a gene: 10. The CDR3 has 13 residues. Germline CDR1 and CDR2: SQVTM and ANQGSEA. The CDR3 nucleotides read TGCAGCACCCAGGACAGGGAGGTTGATACGCAGTATTTT. It specifies CSTQDREVDTQYF.

The chain is built from TRBV19 and TRBJ2-7; TRBD1 might be the D (6 bases). This CDR3 is 12 amino acids long. V was cut by 5 bases and J by 4 bases, with 9 bases left in between. Germline CDR1 LNHDA, CDR2 SQIVND (reference sequence). CDR3 residues: CASSRQGYEQYF. CDR3 nucleotide sequence: TGTGCCAGTAGTCGGCAGGGGTACGAGCAGTACTTC.

The genes are TRBV2 and TRBJ2-2; 10 bases match TRBD1. The CDR3 contains 16 residues. Looked up from germline, CDR1 is SNHLY and CDR2 is FYNNEI. V was pared by 11 bases and J by 5 bases, with 14 bases of the junction left unmatched. The DNA of the CDR3 is TGTGCCGGAGCCAAGACAGGGGGCGCGGGAACCGGGGAGCTGTTTTTT. Residues: CAGAKTGGAGTGELFF.